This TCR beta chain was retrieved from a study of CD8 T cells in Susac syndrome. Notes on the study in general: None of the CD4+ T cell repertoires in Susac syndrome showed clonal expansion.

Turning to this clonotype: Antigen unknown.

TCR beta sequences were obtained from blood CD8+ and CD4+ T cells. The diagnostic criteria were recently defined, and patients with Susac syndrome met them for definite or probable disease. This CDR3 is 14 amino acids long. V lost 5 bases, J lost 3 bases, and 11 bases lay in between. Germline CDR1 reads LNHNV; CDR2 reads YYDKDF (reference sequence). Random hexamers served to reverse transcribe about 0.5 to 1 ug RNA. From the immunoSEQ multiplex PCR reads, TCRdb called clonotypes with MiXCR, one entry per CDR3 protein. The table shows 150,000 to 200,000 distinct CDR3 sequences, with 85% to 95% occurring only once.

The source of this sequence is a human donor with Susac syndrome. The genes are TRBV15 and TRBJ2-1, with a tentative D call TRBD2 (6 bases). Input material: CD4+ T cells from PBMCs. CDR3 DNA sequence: TGTGCCACCAGCTCGACGGGGGACTACAATGAGCAGTTCTTC. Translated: CATSSTGDYNEQFF. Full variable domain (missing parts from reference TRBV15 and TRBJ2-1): DAMVIQNPRYQVTQFGKPVTLSCSQTLNHNVMYWYQQKSSQAPKLLFHYYDKDFNNEADTPDNFQSRRPNTSFCFLDIRSPGLGDTAMYLCATSSTGDYNEQFFGPGTRLTVL.